These T cell receptor beta chains were read from a single sample in a study of T cell changes during pregnancy in multiple sclerosis. The table came from immunoSEQ multiplex PCR; TCRdb's copy has only in-frame clones and leaves some out. Here the sample spans around 60,000 clones, over 80% being singletons. Sample: peripheral blood, taken in the second trimester of pregnancy. These receptors were obtained from a female donor in good health, enrolled as a control in a pregnancy study. Both conserved end residues are part of each CDR3. A D gene is named only where the DNA matches it firmly. The listing skips clone size in some rows; elsewhere it reads once, few, many or a size class.

CDR3 length: 20; V gene: TRBV4-3; D gene: TRBD2; J gene: TRBJ2-7; clone size: NA; CDR3 DNA: TGCGCCAGCAGCCAAGCTAGTATCCGCTTAGCGGGAGATACCTCCTACGAGCAGTACTTC; CDR3 protein: CASSQASIRLAGDTSYEQYF
CDR3 length: 15; V gene: TRBV19; D gene: NA; J gene: TRBJ1-5; clone size: NA; CDR3 DNA: TGTGCCAGTACCACAATGGGGTTATCTAGCCAGCCCCAGCATTTT; CDR3 protein: CASTTMGLSSQPQHF
CDR3 length: 16; V gene: TRBV27; D gene: TRBD1; J gene: TRBJ2-1; clone size: NA; CDR3 DNA: TGTGCCAGCAGGAAACTGCCGACAGGGGTGATGGATGAGCAGTTCTTC; CDR3 protein: CASRKLPTGVMDEQFF
CDR3 length: 11; V gene: TRBV28; D gene: TRBD2; J gene: TRBJ2-3; clone size: NA; CDR3 DNA: TGTGCCAGCAGTTACGGGAGGAGGAGGTATTTT; CDR3 protein: CASSYGRRRYF
CDR3 length: 15; V gene: TRBV29-1; D gene: TRBD1; J gene: TRBJ2-3; clone size: NA; CDR3 DNA: TGCAGCGCCACGACAGGGGCGATATTTACAGATACGCAGTATTTT; CDR3 protein: CSATTGAIFTDTQYF
CDR3 length: 15; V gene: TRBV18; D gene: TRBD2; J gene: TRBJ2-3; clone size: NA; CDR3 DNA: TGTGCCAGCTCACCACCGGGACTAAGCACAGATACGCAGTATTTT; CDR3 protein: CASSPPGLSTDTQYF
CDR3 length: 19; V gene: TRBV10-3; D gene: TRBD2; J gene: TRBJ2-7; clone size: NA; CDR3 DNA: TGTGCCATCAGTAATCCGGGACTAGCGGGAGCTCTGGGATTCTACGAGCAGTACTTC; CDR3 protein: CAISNPGLAGALGFYEQYF
CDR3 length: 18; V gene: TRBV19; D gene: TRBD1; J gene: TRBJ1-4; clone size: once; CDR3 DNA: TGTGCCAGTAGCTCCTTTCCGGGACAGGGGGCTTCTAATGAAAAACTGTTTTTT; CDR3 protein: CASSSFPGQGASNEKLFF
CDR3 length: 14; V gene: TRBV4-1; D gene: NA; J gene: TRBJ1-2; clone size: NA; CDR3 DNA: TGCGCCAGCAGCCCTCTCTCAGGGAATTATGGCTACACCTTC; CDR3 protein: CASSPLSGNYGYTF
CDR3 length: 14; V gene: TRBV6-1; D gene: NA; J gene: TRBJ2-5; clone size: once; CDR3 DNA: TGTGCCAGCAGACCAGGGGGGACACAAGGGACCCAGTACTTC; CDR3 protein: CASRPGGTQGTQYF
CDR3 length: 14; V gene: TRBV4-1; D gene: NA; J gene: TRBJ1-1; clone size: NA; CDR3 DNA: TGCGCCAGCAGCCACTCGATGGGGCCCGCTGAAGCTTTCTTT; CDR3 protein: CASSHSMGPAEAFF
CDR3 length: 18; V gene: TRBV25-1; D gene: TRBD2; J gene: TRBJ2-7; clone size: NA; CDR3 DNA: TGTGCCAGCAGTGCCGAGCCCCCACTAGCGGGGGAGGTATACGAGCAGTACTTC; CDR3 protein: CASSAEPPLAGEVYEQYF
CDR3 length: 16; V gene: TRBV9; D gene: NA; J gene: TRBJ2-3; clone size: NA; CDR3 DNA: TGTGCCAGCAGCGTAGCTACGGGCGGGTGGACAGATACGCAGTATTTT; CDR3 protein: CASSVATGGWTDTQYF
CDR3 length: 14; V gene: TRBV15; D gene: NA; J gene: TRBJ1-5; clone size: NA; CDR3 DNA: TGTGCCACCAGCAGAGGAGGGTCTGGCCAGCCCCAGCATTTT; CDR3 protein: CATSRGGSGQPQHF